The clone carrying this TCR beta chain was found many times. Its matching antigen is unknown. Using its own MiXCR run on the multiplex PCR reads, TCRdb lists one record per CDR3 protein. The sample has fewer than 90,000 distinct CDR3 sequences, more than 25% seen once. This sample is part of a study of breast tumors, draining lymph nodes, adjacent tissues. J lost 2 bases, V lost 5 bases, and 4 bases had no gene match. The CDR3 contains 17 residues. Study findings and constraints: Compared with lymph nodes, tumors were less diverse; compared with nontumor tissue, more. Compared with basal-like, luminal-like tumors shared significantly more repertoire with nontumor tissue. Tumor T cell lymph node origin was a supported hypothesis, not proven. Data fit most tumor T cells coming from lymph node, expanding in tumor.

Samples came from axillary lymph nodes draining the breast cancer. This TCR was sampled from a female donor with breast cancer. Some clones in this sample may be carry-over from other donors' samples. Sequencing used axillary lymph node tissue. The gene calls are TRBV12-3 or TRBV12-4 and TRBJ2-1; 15 bases match TRBD2. The CDR3 nucleotides read TGTGCCAGCAGTGGACTAGCGGGAGGGCCAACCTACAATGAGCAGTTCTTC. It codes for CASSGLAGGPTYNEQFF.